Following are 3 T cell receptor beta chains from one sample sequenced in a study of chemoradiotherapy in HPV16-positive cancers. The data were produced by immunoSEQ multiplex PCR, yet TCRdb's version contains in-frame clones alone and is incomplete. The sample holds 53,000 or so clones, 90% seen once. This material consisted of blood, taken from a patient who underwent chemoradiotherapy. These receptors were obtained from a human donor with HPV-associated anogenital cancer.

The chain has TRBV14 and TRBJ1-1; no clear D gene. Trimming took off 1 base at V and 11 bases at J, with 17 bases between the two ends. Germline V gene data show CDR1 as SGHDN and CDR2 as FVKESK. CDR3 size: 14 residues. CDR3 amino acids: CASSQVTGWVGAFF. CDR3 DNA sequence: TGTGCCAGCAGCCAAGTAACGGGGTGGGTTGGTGCTTTCTTT. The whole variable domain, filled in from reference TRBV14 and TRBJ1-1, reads EAGVTQFPSHSVIEKGQTVTLRCDPISGHDNLYWYRRVMGKEIKFLLHFVKESKQDESGMPNNRFLAERTGGTYSTLKVQPAELEDSGVYFCASSQVTGWVGAFFGQGTRLTVV.

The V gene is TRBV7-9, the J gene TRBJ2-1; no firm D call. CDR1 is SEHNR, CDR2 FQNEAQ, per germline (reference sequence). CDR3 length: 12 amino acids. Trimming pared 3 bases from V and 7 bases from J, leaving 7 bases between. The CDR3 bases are TGTGCCAGCAGCTTTCTGGGGAATGAGCAGTTCTTC. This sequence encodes CASSFLGNEQFF.

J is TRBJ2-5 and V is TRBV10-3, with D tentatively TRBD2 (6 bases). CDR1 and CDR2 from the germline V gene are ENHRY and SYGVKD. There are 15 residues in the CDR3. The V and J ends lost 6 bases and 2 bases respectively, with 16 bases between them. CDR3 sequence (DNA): TGTGCCATCAGCCAGGAGGGTGCGAGACAAGAGACCCAGTACTTC. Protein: CAISQEGARQETQYF.